This TCR beta chain was found in a study of cytomegalovirus exposure and HLA in healthy donors. This CDR3 spans 13 amino acids. Germline assignment: CDR1 SGHDT and CDR2 YYEEEE. The ends were cut back, 0 bases at V and 5 bases at J, with 6 bases in the middle. General study points: Sequencing depth across donors, presence/absence analyses assumed, was roughly uniform. Among the CMV-associated chains, three were confirmed in vitro as specific for CMV antigens.

PCR primers comprised 60 Vbeta and 13 Jbeta primers. Sequenced by immunoSEQ multiplex PCR; TCRdb stores in-frame clones only, minus some. The sample consists of about 140,000 clones, approximately 82% of them appearing once. As concerns this clone: Its antigen is as yet unknown.

Sequencing was done on a sample of PBMCs. The chain carries TRBV5-6 and TRBJ2-4, with D possibly TRBD1 on 5 matching bases. The source is a young man in good health and CMV-seropositive. The CDR3 DNA reads TGTGCCAGCAGCTTGGGGGGCGAAAACATTCAGTACTTC. Amino acid sequence: CASSLGGENIQYF.